There are many counts of the clone carrying this T cell receptor beta chain. What it binds is unknown. This sample's TCRbeta library carried unique molecular identifier barcodes. TCRdb re-analysed the PCR reads in MiXCR, keeping a single row per CDR3 protein. The sample lists about 260,000 distinct CDR3 sequences; approximately 8% were seen once. V shed 6 bases and J shed 3 bases, with 17 bases lying between them. The length of the CDR3 is 15 residues. CDR1 MNHEY and CDR2 SMNVEV come from the germline V gene (reference sequence). These data originate in a study of T-cell reconstitution after alpha-beta-depleted transplantation in children. General study findings and limits: Several hundred expanded graft clones reportedly gave rise to the alpha-beta T cells present about two months after transplant.

The specimen comprised PBMCs, mostly from graft donor cells, sampled 180 days after TCRalphabeta/CD19-depleted stem cell transplant. The V call is TRBV27, the J call TRBJ1-2; possible D gene TRBD1, 5 bases. The TCR comes from a male patient aged 5 to 17 who had a stem cell transplant for acute lymphoblastic leukemia, so the T cells may come from the graft donor. The CDR3 coding sequence is TGTGCCAGCAGCCACAACGGGGCGCGGGACTATGGCTACACCTTC. As protein: CASSHNGARDYGYTF.